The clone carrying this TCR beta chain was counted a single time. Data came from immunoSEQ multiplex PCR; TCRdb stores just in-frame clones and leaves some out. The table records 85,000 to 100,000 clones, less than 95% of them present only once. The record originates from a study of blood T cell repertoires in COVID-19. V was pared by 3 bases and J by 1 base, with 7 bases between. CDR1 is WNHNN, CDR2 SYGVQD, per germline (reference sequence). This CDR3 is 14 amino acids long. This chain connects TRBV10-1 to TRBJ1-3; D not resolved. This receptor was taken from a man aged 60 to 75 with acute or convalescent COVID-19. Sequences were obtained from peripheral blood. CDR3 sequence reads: CASSEPGSGNTIYF. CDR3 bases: TGCGCCAGCAGTGAACCGGGGTCTGGAAACACCATATATTTT.